This is a list of T cell receptor beta chains from one sample in a study of shared clonotypes between healthy human individuals. The data were produced by immunoSEQ multiplex PCR, yet TCRdb's version contains in-frame clones alone and is incomplete. The sample holds some 320,000 clones, 80% to 90% seen once. Specimen: memory CD8+ T cells sorted from blood. These receptors came from a young man in good health. Both conserved end residues are part of each CDR3. The order of the fields is D gene, V gene, clone size, J gene, CDR3 protein, CDR3 DNA. The D gene is left open where the match is weak. The size entry is marked missing in some rows and otherwise reads once, few, many or a size class.

.	TRBV27	.	TRBJ2-7	CASSLSSLYEQYF	TGTGCCAGCAGTTTATCGTCCCTCTACGAGCAGTACTTC
TRBD2	TRBV4-1	.	TRBJ2-2	CASSLLGWTRRSTGELFF	TGCGCCAGCAGCCTCCTTGGGTGGACTAGAAGAAGCACCGGGGAGCTGTTTTTT
.	TRBV27	.	TRBJ1-5	CASSFLGQPQHF	TGTGCCAGCAGTTTCTTAGGTCAGCCCCAGCATTTT
.	TRBV28	once	TRBJ1-1	CASSRRAGTEAFF	TGTGCCAGCAGTAGGAGGGCGGGCACTGAAGCTTTCTTT
TRBD2	TRBV25-1	.	TRBJ2-3	CALQRGFLDTQYF	TGTGCCCTCCAGCGGGGGTTTTTAGATACGCAGTATTTT
TRBD2	TRBV9	.	TRBJ2-7	CASSADGLAGVGSYEQYF	TGTGCCAGCAGCGCCGATGGACTAGCGGGAGTCGGATCCTACGAGCAGTACTTC
TRBD1	TRBV29-1	many	TRBJ2-2	CSVGTGEHGELFF	TGCAGCGTTGGGACAGGGGAACACGGGGAGCTGTTTTTT
.	TRBV6-5	.	TRBJ2-7	CASSYMGDRASYEQYF	TGTGCCAGCAGTTACATGGGCGACAGAGCCTCCTACGAGCAGTACTTC
.	TRBV4-1	few	TRBJ1-5	CASSQGFGTDSNQPQHF	TGCGCCAGCAGCCAGGGTTTCGGGACGGATAGCAATCAGCCCCAGCATTTT
.	TRBV4-3	.	TRBJ1-3	CASSPRSEGTGNTIYF	TGCGCCAGCAGCCCGCGGTCGGAGGGAACCGGAAACACCATATATTTT
.	TRBV5-8	.	TRBJ1-1	CASSSGRAGMNTEAFF	TGTGCCAGCAGCTCTGGCAGGGCAGGGATGAACACTGAAGCTTTCTTT
.	TRBV6-1	many	TRBJ1-5	CASGAGRGNQPQHF	TGTGCCAGCGGAGCAGGGAGGGGCAATCAGCCCCAGCATTTT
.	TRBV5-8	once	TRBJ1-2	CASGPRGGYTF	TGTGCCAGCGGCCCCCGCGGTGGCTACACCTTC
.	TRBV20-1	.	TRBJ2-5	CSASGEETQYF	TGCAGTGCTAGTGGCGAAGAGACCCAGTACTTC
TRBD1	TRBV6-5	.	TRBJ1-2	CASSRQTGTGYTF	TGTGCCAGCAGCCGGCAGACAGGGACTGGCTACACCTTC
TRBD1	TRBV5-4	.	TRBJ1-2	CASSLDTQGIENGYTF	TGTGCCAGCAGCTTGGACACACAGGGGATAGAGAATGGCTACACCTTC
.	TRBV2	.	TRBJ2-7	CASSTTVDSYEQYF	TGTGCCAGCAGCACCACGGTGGACTCCTACGAGCAGTACTTC
.	TRBV5-1	.	TRBJ1-3	CASSLDGGNTIYF	TGCGCCAGCAGCTTGGACGGAGGAAACACCATATATTTT
.	TRBV30	once	TRBJ2-6	CAWSEGAGANVLTF	TGTGCCTGGAGTGAAGGGGCTGGGGCCAACGTCCTGACTTTC
TRBD2	TRBV28	.	TRBJ2-7	CASSLSGLAGEYEQYF	TGTGCCAGCAGTTTATCTGGACTAGCGGGGGAATACGAGCAGTACTTC
.	TRBV6-5	once	TRBJ1-6	CASSYNEGDSPLHF	TGTGCCAGCAGTTACAATGAAGGGGACTCACCCCTCCACTTT
.	TRBV7-9	once	TRBJ1-2	CASSPTGSYGYTF	TGTGCCAGCAGTCCAACAGGGTCCTATGGCTACACCTTC
.	TRBV30	.	TRBJ1-1	CAWTSGGWATEAFF	TGTGCCTGGACCAGCGGTGGGTGGGCCACTGAAGCTTTCTTT
.	TRBV27	.	TRBJ2-2	CASSENSEGELFF	TGTGCCAGTTCTGAGAATAGTGAAGGGGAGCTGTTTTTT
TRBD1	TRBV7-9	.	TRBJ2-7	CASSFYDRGLYEQYF	TGTGCCAGCAGCTTTTACGACAGGGGGCTCTACGAGCAGTACTTC
.	TRBV9	.	TRBJ2-7	CASSVGQTFSYEQYF	TGTGCCAGCAGCGTAGGACAGACTTTTTCCTACGAGCAGTACTTC
.	TRBV28	once	TRBJ2-7	CASSPIKISYEQYF	TGTGCCAGCAGTCCCATAAAGATTTCCTACGAGCAGTACTTC
.	TRBV2	once	TRBJ2-2	CASSGYVYTGELFF	TGTGCCAGCAGTGGCTATGTTTACACCGGGGAGCTGTTTTTT
TRBD2	TRBV7-2	.	TRBJ2-7	CASSWGTRIINEQYF	TGTGCCAGCAGCTGGGGGACTAGAATTATCAACGAGCAGTACTTC
TRBD1	TRBV19	.	TRBJ2-2	CASSIRDRVWTGELFF	TGTGCCAGTAGTATCCGGGACAGGGTATGGACCGGGGAGCTGTTTTTT
TRBD2	TRBV29-1	.	TRBJ2-5	CSVEDLRQASGGPEEETQYF	TGCAGCGTTGAAGATCTAAGGCAGGCTAGCGGGGGGCCCGAAGAAGAGACCCAGTACTTC
TRBD1	TRBV4-1	.	TRBJ1-2	CASSQEELSGGWGYGYTF	TGCGCCAGCAGCCAAGAAGAACTGTCAGGGGGCTGGGGCTATGGCTACACCTTC
.	TRBV5-6	.	TRBJ2-5	CASSLWPGAPRETQYF	TGTGCCAGCAGCTTGTGGCCGGGGGCGCCGAGAGAGACCCAGTACTTC
TRBD1	TRBV25-1	.	TRBJ2-5	CASRTDRAQETQYF	TGTGCCAGCAGGACAGACAGGGCCCAAGAGACCCAGTACTTC
TRBD1	TRBV27	.	TRBJ1-3	CASAPGTGMISSGNTIYF	TGTGCCAGCGCCCCGGGGACAGGGATGATCTCCTCTGGAAACACCATATATTTT
TRBD2	TRBV15	.	TRBJ2-5	CATSREGPLAVYQETQYF	TGTGCCACCAGCAGAGAGGGTCCACTAGCGGTGTACCAAGAGACCCAGTACTTC
TRBD1	TRBV28	.	TRBJ1-1	CASSSWTGGTTGEAFF	TGTGCCAGCAGTTCCTGGACAGGGGGGACAACGGGTGAAGCTTTCTTT
TRBD2	TRBV7-9	.	TRBJ2-1	CASSPTSGSSNEQFF	TGTGCCAGCAGCCCAACTAGCGGGAGCTCCAATGAGCAGTTCTTC
.	TRBV27	once	TRBJ1-2	CASAATAHHAANYGYTF	TGTGCCAGCGCCGCTACAGCGCATCACGCCGCTAACTATGGCTACACCTTC
.	TRBV5-5	.	TRBJ1-1	CASSLWSGQENTEAFF	TGTGCCAGCAGCTTGTGGTCTGGACAAGAGAACACTGAAGCTTTCTTT
.	TRBV7-9	once	TRBJ2-3	CASSTEGVGWHTDTQYF	TGTGCCAGCAGCACCGAGGGGGTGGGGTGGCACACAGATACGCAGTATTTT
.	TRBV5-1	once	TRBJ2-2	CASSLEGTGELFF	TGCGCCAGCAGCTTGGAAGGGACCGGGGAGCTGTTTTTT
.	TRBV13	.	TRBJ1-1	CASSSRAPTGTEAFF	TGTGCCAGCAGCTCCCGGGCCCCGACGGGGACTGAAGCTTTCTTT
.	TRBV4-1	.	TRBJ2-1	CASSPQGRSQQQFF	TGCGCCAGCAGCCCACAGGGTCGAAGTCAACAGCAGTTCTTC